The 10 T cell receptor beta chains listed next were all sequenced from one sample in a study of blood T cell repertoires in COVID-19. The table came from immunoSEQ multiplex PCR; TCRdb's copy has only in-frame clones and leaves some out. The table lists around 150,000 clones, 80% of them singletons, with approximately 3.6% in the top ten. Sequenced material: PBMCs or T cells enriched from blood (not recorded which). The receptors stem from a woman between 55 and 75 years old who had recovered from COVID-19.

The chain has TRBV18 and TRBJ2-7, with D unresolved. Trimming removed 2 bases at V and 0 bases at J, with 14 bases between. The CDR3 length is 16 residues. CDR1 is KGHSH, CDR2 LQKENI, per germline. The CDR3: CASSPNPPQVSYEQYF. CDR3 sequence (DNA): TGTGCCAGCTCACCAAACCCCCCCCAGGTCTCCTACGAGCAGTACTTC.

This clone was counted once. The rearrangement uses TRBV13 and TRBJ2-3; possibly TRBD1 for D (6 bases). CDR1 is PRHDT, CDR2 FYEKMQ, per germline (reference sequence). The CDR3 contains 14 residues. The germline V and J ends were trimmed by 3 bases and 2 bases, with 9 bases remaining between them. CDR3 sequence: CASSFRTATDTQYF. CDR3 nucleotides: TGTGCCAGCAGCTTCCGGACAGCCACAGATACGCAGTATTTT.

The chain links TRBV29-1 to TRBJ2-2; 7 nucleotides align to TRBD2. Per germline, CDR1 SQVTM and CDR2 ANQGSEA. The V gene end was trimmed by 4 bases and the J gene end by 0 bases; junction bases not matched to a gene: 2. This CDR3 spans 14 amino acids. The CDR3, as DNA: TGCAGCGTTGCTAGCGGAACGAACACCGGGGAGCTGTTTTTT. It yields the protein CSVASGTNTGELFF.

The V and J genes are TRBV6-5 and TRBJ2-1, with a weak D call TRBD1 (5 bases). This CDR3 spans 14 amino acids. The germline V gene has CDR1 MNHEY and CDR2 SVGAGI. V lost 5 bases and J lost 5, with 13 bases in between. CDR3 bases: TGTGCCAGCAGTCCGATTGGGGCCAACAATGAGCAGTTCTTC. Its translation is CASSPIGANNEQFF.

The chain links TRBV5-8 to TRBJ1-2; D call uncertain. This CDR3 has 14 residues. Germline values: CDR1 SGHTS, CDR2 YDEGEE. V dropped 5 bases and J dropped 4 bases, with 15 bases sitting between them. The CDR3: CASRNREPPYGYTF. The CDR3 DNA sequence: TGTGCCAGCAGGAACAGAGAACCTCCCTATGGCTACACCTTC.

The genes are TRBV6-5 and TRBJ1-1, with 8 bases fitting TRBD1. Losses at the gene ends were 7 bases for V and 1 base for J; bases not matched to a gene: 8. CDR1 MNHEY and CDR2 SVGAGI come from the germline V gene. The CDR3 has 15 amino acids. In DNA form, the CDR3 reads TGTGCCAGCAAGTCCCTTGACAGGGGGAACACTGAAGCTTTCTTT. Translation: CASKSLDRGNTEAFF.

The chain carries TRBV28 and TRBJ2-7, with TRBD1 as a possible D gene (6 bases). This CDR3 contains 14 residues. V dropped 6 bases and J dropped 0 bases, with 12 bases sitting between them. Per germline, CDR1 MDHEN and CDR2 SYDVKM. The DNA for the CDR3 is TGTGCCAGCAGCGGGACACTGAGCTCCTACGAGCAGTACTTC. Its protein product is CASSGTLSSYEQYF. The entire variable domain, with the rest obtained from reference TRBV28 and TRBJ2-7, is as follows: DVKVTQSSRYLVKRTGEKVFLECVQDMDHENMFWYRQDPGLGLRLIYFSYDVKMKEKGDIPEGYSVSREKKERFSLILESASTNQTSMYLCASSGTLSSYEQYFGPGTRLTVT.

The CDR3, as DNA: TGTGCCAGCAGTTTAGTCAGGAACACTGAAGCTTTCTTT. As protein: CASSLVRNTEAFF. This chain joins TRBV12-3 or TRBV12-4 and TRBJ1-1; D is ambiguous. The length of the CDR3 is 13 residues. V was pared by 1 base and J by 1 base, with 4 bases between.

This clone was found once. The gene calls are TRBV7-6 and TRBJ1-6; no reliable D call. This CDR3 is built from 12 residues. The V gene lost 5 bases and the J gene lost 6 bases, with 5 bases spanning the gap. CDR1 is SGHVS, CDR2 FNYEAQ, per germline. CDR3 nucleotides: TGTGCCAGCAGCCTAACTAATTCACCCCTCCACTTT. As protein: CASSLTNSPLHF.

V is TRBV13 and J is TRBJ1-1; possibly TRBD1 for D (5 bases). V lost 0 bases and J lost 1, with 15 bases in between. The CDR3 loop spans 17 amino acids. CDR1 PRHDT and CDR2 FYEKMQ come from the germline V gene (reference sequence). CDR3 in DNA: TGTGCCAGCAGCTTAGGCTTGGAGGGGTTGGGGAACACTGAAGCTTTCTTT. Protein sequence: CASSLGLEGLGNTEAFF.